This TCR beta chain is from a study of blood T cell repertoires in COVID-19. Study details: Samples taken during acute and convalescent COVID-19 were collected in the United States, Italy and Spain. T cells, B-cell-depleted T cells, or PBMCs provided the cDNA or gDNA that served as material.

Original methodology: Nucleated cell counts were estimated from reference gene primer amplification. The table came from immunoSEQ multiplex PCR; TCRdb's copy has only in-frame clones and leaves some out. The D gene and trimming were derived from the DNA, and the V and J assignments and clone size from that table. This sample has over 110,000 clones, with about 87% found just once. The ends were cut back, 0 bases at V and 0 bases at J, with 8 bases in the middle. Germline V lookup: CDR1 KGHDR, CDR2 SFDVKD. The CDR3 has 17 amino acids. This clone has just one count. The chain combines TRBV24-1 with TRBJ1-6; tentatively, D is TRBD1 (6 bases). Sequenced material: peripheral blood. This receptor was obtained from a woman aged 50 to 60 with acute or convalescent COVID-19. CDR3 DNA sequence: TGTGCCACCAGTGATTTGGCAGGGGACTCCTATAATTCACCCCTCCACTTT. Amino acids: CATSDLAGDSYNSPLHF.